The source of this T cell receptor beta chain is a study of shared clonotypes between healthy human individuals. Study-level background: CD8 memory received one plate per donor, CD8 naive two, CD4 memory three and CD4 naive three. Broader study findings: Sequencing depth was predicted to influence how clonotypes are shared among donors. Generally, naive subsets (rather than memory subsets) showed larger estimated richness. Non-shared clonotypes displayed generation probabilities falling below those of clonotypes present in all four donors.

Regarding this clone: Its cognate antigen is unknown.

The naive CD8 population came from CD45RO-negative cells selected for CCR7, without terminally differentiated effector memory CD45RA+ cells. Assay: immunoSEQ multiplex PCR; the TCRdb copy retains only in-frame clones and omits some. The table shows about 820,000 clones, with 80% to 95% occurring only once. CDR1 is SGHAT and CDR2 is FQNNGV in the germline V gene. This CDR3 has 15 residues. The ends lost 3 bases at V and 1 base at J; junction bases unmatched: 2. This rearrangement joins TRBV11-2 to TRBJ2-3, with 9 bases matching TRBD2. Sequenced sample: naive CD8+ T cells sorted from blood. This TCR came from a man under 40 in good health. The CDR3 coding sequence is TGTGCCAGCAGCTTTAGGACTAGCGGCACAGATACGCAGTATTTT. Translation gives CASSFRTSGTDTQYF.